Given below is one T cell receptor (beta chain) in context. Its antigen remains unidentified. The isolated RNA, all of it, was reverse transcribed, so expressed TCRB transcripts were what got sequenced. Produced via immunoSEQ multiplex PCR; TCRdb's table is partial and in-frame only. The sample holds 220,000 or so clones, more than 65% seen once. Germline-derived CDR1 and CDR2 are PRHDT and FYEKMQ (reference sequence). The CDR3 has 13 amino acids. Deletions cut 1 base from V and 11 bases from J, with 12 bases between. This sample was included in a study of beta chain features in type 1 diabetes. Findings of the study overall: More deletions and fewer insertions at VDJ junctions were found in patients with type 1 diabetes. Any role of HLA type in TCRB rearrangement remained unresolved here.

The chain couples TRBV13 to TRBJ2-1; D unclear. This sequence was found in a man aged 25 to 45 in good health. The material sequenced was naive CD4+ T cells from blood. The CDR3 protein is CASSLDYPNQQFF. The CDR3 region has the DNA TGTGCCAGCAGCTTAGACTACCCAAATCAGCAGTTCTTC.